These T cell receptor beta chains were read from a single sample in a study of T cells in Graves' hyperthyroidism and ophthalmopathy. In TCRdb, the multiplex PCR reads were re-called with MiXCR into one record per CDR3 protein. Of some 690,000 distinct CDR3 sequences in the sample, approximately 15% were seen once. Material for sequencing was blood. These receptor sequences come from a man aged 45-60 years with Graves' hyperthyroidism. Both conserved end residues are part of each CDR3. The D gene is left open where the match is weak. Size is stated for part of the rows, as once, few or many counts, or as a class when the clone is expanded.

>-|TRBV7-2|-|TRBJ2-1
CASRLRDNWDGEQFF
TGTGCCAGCAGGCTCCGGGACAATTGGGACGGGGAGCAGTTCTTC
>TRBD2|TRBV10-3|many|TRBJ2-7
CAITPSEGRDYEQYF
TGTGCCATCACCCCTTCAGAAGGGAGGGACTACGAGCAGTACTTC
>TRBD1|TRBV28|-|TRBJ1-2
CASIPGTAINYGYTF
TGTGCCAGCATTCCCGGGACAGCAATTAACTATGGCTACACCTTC
>-|TRBV28|many|TRBJ2-7
CASSLLFTKGGVEQYF
TGTGCCAGCAGTTTATTATTCACCAAGGGAGGTGTAGAGCAGTACTTC
>-|TRBV12-3/TRBV12-4|-|TRBJ1-5
CASSSGRGAYSNQPQHF
TGTGCCAGCAGTTCCGGACGGGGAGCTTATAGCAATCAGCCCCAGCATTTT
>TRBD1|TRBV2|many|TRBJ1-5
CASRDRTGAKSAPQHF
TGTGCCAGCAGGGACCGGACAGGGGCGAAATCAGCCCCCCAGCATTTT
>TRBD2|TRBV4-1|-|TRBJ2-2
CASSHPPPSGRPNTGELFF
TGCGCCAGCAGCCATCCCCCCCCCAGCGGGAGGCCGAACACCGGGGAGCTGTTTTTT
>TRBD1|TRBV20-1|-|TRBJ2-7
CSASGGRDYEQYF
TGCAGTGCTTCAGGGGGCCGGGACTACGAGCAGTACTTC
>TRBD1|TRBV19|-|TRBJ2-7
CAGTPPDRYEQYF
TGTGCCGGTACCCCCCCGGACAGGTACGAGCAGTACTTC
>TRBD1|TRBV29-1|-|TRBJ2-7
CSVVLGGQGRHGGFYEQYF
TGCAGCGTTGTCCTGGGGGGACAGGGGCGCCACGGGGGGTTTTACGAGCAGTACTTC
>-|TRBV3-1|many|TRBJ2-5
CASSQEPAYRAETQYF
TGTGCCAGCAGCCAAGAACCGGCTTACAGGGCGGAGACCCAGTACTTC
>TRBD2|TRBV29-1|few|TRBJ2-3
CSVVSGRDTQYF
TGCAGCGTTGTTAGCGGGAGGGATACGCAGTATTTT
>TRBD2|TRBV12-3/TRBV12-4|few|TRBJ2-1
CASSLGLVVGNEQFF
TGTGCCAGCAGCTTGGGACTAGTGGTAGGTAATGAGCAGTTCTTC
>-|TRBV7-2|few|TRBJ2-1
CASSLDREGYLFF
TGTGCCAGCAGCCTAGACAGGGAGGGCTATTTGTTCTTC
>-|TRBV2|many|TRBJ1-5
CASRVSNQPQHF
TGTGCCAGCAGGGTTAGCAATCAGCCCCAGCATTTT
>TRBD2|TRBV24-1|many|TRBJ2-2
CATSDTTSGYNTGELFF
TGTGCCACCAGTGACACTACTAGCGGGTATAACACCGGGGAGCTGTTTTTT
>-|TRBV11-2|many|TRBJ1-2
CASSLARLANYGYTF
TGTGCCAGCAGCTTAGCACGTTTAGCTAACTATGGCTACACCTTC
>-|TRBV28|many|TRBJ2-7
CASNAGPKPYEQYF
TGTGCCAGCAACGCGGGACCCAAACCCTACGAGCAGTACTTC
>-|TRBV28|many|TRBJ1-1
CASSKRFRGRTEAFF
TGTGCCAGCAGCAAAAGATTCAGGGGTAGGACTGAAGCTTTCTTT
>-|TRBV6-5|-|TRBJ1-2
CASSYSRGVGYGYTF
TGTGCCAGCAGTTACTCCCGAGGGGTCGGCTATGGCTACACCTTC
>TRBD1|TRBV18|few|TRBJ2-5
CASSLGQDDQYF
TGTGCCAGCTCCCTGGGACAGGATGACCAGTACTTC
>-|TRBV11-2|few|TRBJ1-3
CASSQAYQGSSGNTIYF
TGCGCCAGCAGCCAAGCATATCAGGGGTCCTCTGGAAACACCATATATTTT
>-|TRBV2|many|TRBJ1-2
CAGSEEGTIKNYGYTF
TGTGCCGGCAGTGAGGAAGGGACAATAAAGAACTATGGCTACACCTTC
>-|TRBV2|many|TRBJ1-5
CASRYGQRDQPQHF
TGTGCCAGCAGGTACGGACAGAGGGATCAGCCCCAGCATTTT
>TRBD1|TRBV6-1|many|TRBJ2-7
CASKDREAYEQYF
TGTGCCAGCAAGGACAGGGAAGCCTACGAGCAGTACTTC
>-|TRBV5-1|-|TRBJ2-1
CASSLGGGAPFF
TGCGCCAGCAGCTTGGGAGGGGGAGCCCCGTTCTTC
>-|TRBV6-1|-|TRBJ1-1
CASSVLGGNTEAFF
TGTGCCAGCAGTGTTTTGGGGGGGAACACTGAAGCTTTCTTT
>-|TRBV24-1|few|TRBJ2-1
CATSASDTVSYNEQFF
TGTGCCACCAGTGCTTCGGACACGGTCTCCTACAATGAGCAGTTCTTC
>TRBD2|TRBV5-1|once|TRBJ2-7
CASGLGGTFYEQYF
TGCGCCAGCGGCTTGGGAGGGACCTTCTACGAGCAGTACTTC
>-|TRBV4-1|-|TRBJ2-7
CASSIDGEQYF
TGCGCCAGCAGCATCGACGGCGAGCAGTACTTC